This T cell receptor (beta chain) was observed in a study of OX40 agonist ivuxolimab in advanced cancers. The V and J ends lost 0 bases and 10 bases respectively, with 16 bases between them. The CDR3 loop spans 16 amino acids. Germline V gene data show CDR1 as SNHLY and CDR2 as FYNNEI. Sequenced by immunoSEQ multiplex PCR; TCRdb stores in-frame clones only, minus some. The table shows tens of thousands of clones, with about 90% occurring only once. The V call is TRBV2, the J call TRBJ1-6; weak D call: TRBD1 (6 bases). This specimen consisted of CD4+ or CD8+ T cells sorted from blood, obtained in a trial of the OX40 agonist ivuxolimab. The sequence was obtained from an adult with an advanced solid tumor such as melanoma, head and neck, liver or kidney cancer. The CDR3 region is CASSEAFGAGDSPLHF. The CDR3 DNA follows: TGTGCCAGCAGTGAAGCTTTCGGGGCAGGGGACTCACCCCTCCACTTT.